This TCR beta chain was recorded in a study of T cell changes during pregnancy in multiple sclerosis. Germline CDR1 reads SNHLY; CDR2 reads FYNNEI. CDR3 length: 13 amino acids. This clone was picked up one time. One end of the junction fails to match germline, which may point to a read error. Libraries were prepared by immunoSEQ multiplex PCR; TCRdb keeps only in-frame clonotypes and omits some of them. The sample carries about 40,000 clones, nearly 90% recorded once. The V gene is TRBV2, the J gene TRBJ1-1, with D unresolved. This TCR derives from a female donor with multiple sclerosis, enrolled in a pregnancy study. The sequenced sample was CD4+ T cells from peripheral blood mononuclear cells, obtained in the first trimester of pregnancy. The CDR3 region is CASSAPGNPEAFF. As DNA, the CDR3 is TGTGCCAGCAGTGCTCCGGGGAACCCTGAAGCTTTCTTT.